The entry below gives a single T cell receptor beta chain sequence along with its context. What it binds is unknown. Here immunoSEQ multiplex PCR was the method, and the copy in TCRdb shows in-frame clones only, minus some. Of around 500,000 clones in the sample, nearly 90% were seen once. The source of the sample is a study of Ad26.COV2.S vaccination and SARS-CoV-2 variants. Findings of the study overall: Reported findings describe substantial breadth in spike-specific CD8+ and CD4+ T cell responses following vaccination.

The ends were cut back, 2 bases at V and 3 bases at J, with 11 bases in the middle. Germline-derived CDR1 and CDR2 are GTSNPN and SVGIG (reference sequence). This CDR3 contains 13 residues. The treatment is: some 20 received Ad26.COV2.S at low or high dose, single or two shots; 5 received placebo; per-sample allocation not given. Samples were taken on day 63 after the first vaccine or placebo injection. This specimen consisted of peripheral blood, obtained in a trial of Ad26.COV2.S vaccine versus placebo. V usage is TRBV30 and J usage is TRBJ2-7; D remains ambiguous. The TCR originated in a person between 18 and 60 years old who received the Ad26.COV2.S COVID-19 vaccine or a placebo. The CDR3 reads CAWSLPMGYEQYF. CDR3 sequence (DNA): TGTGCCTGGAGTCTACCCATGGGCTACGAGCAGTACTTC.